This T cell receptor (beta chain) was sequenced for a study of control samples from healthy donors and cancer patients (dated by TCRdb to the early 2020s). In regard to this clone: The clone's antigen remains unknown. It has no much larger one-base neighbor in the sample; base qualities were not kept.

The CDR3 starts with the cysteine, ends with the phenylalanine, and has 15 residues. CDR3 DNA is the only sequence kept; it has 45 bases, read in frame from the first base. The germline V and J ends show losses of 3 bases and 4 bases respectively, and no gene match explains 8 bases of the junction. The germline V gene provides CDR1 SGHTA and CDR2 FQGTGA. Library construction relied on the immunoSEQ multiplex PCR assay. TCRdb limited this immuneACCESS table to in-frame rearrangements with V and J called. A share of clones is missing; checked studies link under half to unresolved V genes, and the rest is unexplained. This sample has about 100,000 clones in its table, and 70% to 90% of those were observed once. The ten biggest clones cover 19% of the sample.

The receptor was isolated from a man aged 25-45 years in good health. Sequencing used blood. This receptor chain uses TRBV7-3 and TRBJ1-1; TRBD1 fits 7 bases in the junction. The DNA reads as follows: TGTGCCAGCAGCTTCGGAAGGGGGCCCGGCACTGAAGCTTTCTTT. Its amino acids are CASSFGRGPGTEAFF.